The source of this T cell receptor (beta chain) is a study of Ad26.COV2.S vaccination and SARS-CoV-2 variants. Overall study findings and caveats: Analyses that measured TCR breadth and depth may have underestimated total T cell responses. Vaccine recipients surpassed placebo recipients in spike-specific TCR breadth. Reportedly, after vaccination the spike-specific CD8+ and CD4+ T cell responses displayed substantial breadth. Breadth measured for non-spike TCRs was similar across vaccine and placebo recipients.

Turning to this clone: Its specificity is not known.

The V and J ends lost 2 bases and 5 bases respectively, with 12 bases between them. The CDR3 covers 14 residues. The germline V gene encodes CDR1 SGHTA and CDR2 FQGNSA. Repertoires were generated with immunoSEQ multiplex PCR, while TCRdb's copy carries only in-frame clones and drops some. The table lists hundreds of thousands of clones, about 91% of them singletons. Sequencing used peripheral blood, obtained after recovery from COVID-19. This TCR derives from a human donor who had recovered from COVID-19. The gene calls are TRBV7-2 and TRBJ1-1, with D tentatively TRBD1 (6 bases). The CDR3 spells CASSLTQGKTEAFF. CDR3 DNA sequence: TGTGCCAGCAGCTTAACCCAGGGGAAAACTGAAGCTTTCTTT.